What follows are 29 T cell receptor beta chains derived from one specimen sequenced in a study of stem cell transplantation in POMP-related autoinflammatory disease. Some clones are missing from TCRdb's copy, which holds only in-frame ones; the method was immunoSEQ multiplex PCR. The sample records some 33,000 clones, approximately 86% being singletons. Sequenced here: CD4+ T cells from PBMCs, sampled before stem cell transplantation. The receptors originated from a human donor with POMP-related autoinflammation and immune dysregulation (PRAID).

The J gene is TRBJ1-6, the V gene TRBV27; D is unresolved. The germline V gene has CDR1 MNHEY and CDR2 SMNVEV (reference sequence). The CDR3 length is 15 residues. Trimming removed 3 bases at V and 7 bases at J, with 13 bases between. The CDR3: CASSLVSGMNSPLHF. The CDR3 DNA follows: TGTGCCAGCAGTTTGGTAAGCGGCATGAATTCACCCCTCCACTTT.

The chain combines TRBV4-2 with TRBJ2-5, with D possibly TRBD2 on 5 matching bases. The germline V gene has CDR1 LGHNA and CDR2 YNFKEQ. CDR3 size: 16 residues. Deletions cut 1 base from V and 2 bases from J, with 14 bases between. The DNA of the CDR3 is TGTGCCAGCAGCCAAGCCGTCAGGACGGGGCAAGAGACCCAGTACTTC. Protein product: CASSQAVRTGQETQYF.

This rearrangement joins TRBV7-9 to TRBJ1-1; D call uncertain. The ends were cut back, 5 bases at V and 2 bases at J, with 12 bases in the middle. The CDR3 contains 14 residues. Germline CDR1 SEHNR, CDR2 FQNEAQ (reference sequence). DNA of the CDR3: TGTGCCAGCAGCGTCTATCAGGCTAACACTGAAGCTTTCTTT. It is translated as CASSVYQANTEAFF.

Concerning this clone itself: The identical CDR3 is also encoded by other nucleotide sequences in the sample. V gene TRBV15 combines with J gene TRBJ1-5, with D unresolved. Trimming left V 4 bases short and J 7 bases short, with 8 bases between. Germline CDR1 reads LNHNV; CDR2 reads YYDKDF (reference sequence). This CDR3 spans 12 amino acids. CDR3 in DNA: TGTGCCACCAGCAAGGAGTCACAGCCCCAGCATTTT. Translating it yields CATSKESQPQHF.

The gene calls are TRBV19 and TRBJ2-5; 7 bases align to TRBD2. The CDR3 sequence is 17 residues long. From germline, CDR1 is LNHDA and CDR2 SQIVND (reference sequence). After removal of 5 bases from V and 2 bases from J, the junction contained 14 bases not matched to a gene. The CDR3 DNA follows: TGTGCCAGTAGTCCCCGGCTATTTACGGGAGGACAAGAGACCCAGTACTTC. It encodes CASSPRLFTGGQETQYF.

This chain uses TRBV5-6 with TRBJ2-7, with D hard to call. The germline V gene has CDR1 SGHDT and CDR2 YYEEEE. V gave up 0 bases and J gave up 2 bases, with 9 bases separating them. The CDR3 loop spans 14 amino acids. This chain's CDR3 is CASSLAGRPYEQYF. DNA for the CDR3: TGTGCCAGCAGCTTGGCAGGCCGACCCTACGAGCAGTACTTC.

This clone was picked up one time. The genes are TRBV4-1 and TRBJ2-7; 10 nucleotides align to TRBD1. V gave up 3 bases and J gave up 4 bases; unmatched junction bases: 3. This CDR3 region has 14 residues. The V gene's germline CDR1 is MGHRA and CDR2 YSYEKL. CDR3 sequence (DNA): TGCGCCAGCAGCCAGCCGGGACAGGGGTACGAGCAGTACTTC. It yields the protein CASSQPGQGYEQYF.

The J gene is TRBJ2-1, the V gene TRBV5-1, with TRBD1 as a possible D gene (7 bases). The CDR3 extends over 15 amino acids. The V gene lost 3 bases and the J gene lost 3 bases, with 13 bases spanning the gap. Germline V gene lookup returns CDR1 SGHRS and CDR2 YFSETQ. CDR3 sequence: CASSSDREVYNEQFF. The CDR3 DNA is TGCGCCAGCAGCTCCGACAGGGAGGTCTACAATGAGCAGTTCTTC.

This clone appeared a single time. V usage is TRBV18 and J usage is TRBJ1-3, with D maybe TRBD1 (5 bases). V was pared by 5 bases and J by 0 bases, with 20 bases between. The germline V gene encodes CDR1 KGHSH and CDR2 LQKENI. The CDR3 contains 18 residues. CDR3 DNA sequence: TGTGCCAGCTCAGCGGGAGGGGCCCTGACAATCTCTGGAAACACCATATATTTT. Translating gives CASSAGGALTISGNTIYF.

The CDR3 bases are TGTGCCAGCAGCGTAGTGGGACGCAGGGACACCGGGGAGCTGTTTTTT. It specifies CASSVVGRRDTGELFF. This rearrangement joins TRBV9 to TRBJ2-2; D tentatively reads TRBD1 or TRBD2 (5 bases each). CDR1 SGDLS and CDR2 YYNGEE come from the germline V gene. CDR3 length equals 16 residues. V gave up 0 bases and J gave up 3 bases, with 12 bases separating them. Together with reference TRBV9 and TRBJ2-2, the CDR3 gives the full variable domain: DSGVTQTPKHLITATGQRVTLRCSPRSGDLSVYWYQQSLDQGLQFLIQYYNGEERAKGNILERFSAQQFPDLHSELNLSSLELGDSALYFCASSVVGRRDTGELFFGEGSRLTVL.

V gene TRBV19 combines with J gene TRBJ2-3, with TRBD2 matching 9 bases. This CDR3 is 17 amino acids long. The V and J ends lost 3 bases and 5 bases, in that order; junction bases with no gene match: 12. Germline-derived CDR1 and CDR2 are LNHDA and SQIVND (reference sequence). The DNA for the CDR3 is TGTGCCAGTAGTATCCCCCTAGCTAGCGGGGATGAAGATACGCAGTATTTT. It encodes CASSIPLASGDEDTQYF.

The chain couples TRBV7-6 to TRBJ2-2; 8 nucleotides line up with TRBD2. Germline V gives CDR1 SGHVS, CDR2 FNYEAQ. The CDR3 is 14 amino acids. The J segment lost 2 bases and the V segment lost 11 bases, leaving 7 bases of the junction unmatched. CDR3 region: CASAGATNTGELFF. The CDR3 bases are TGTGCCTCAGCGGGGGCGACAAACACCGGGGAGCTGTTTTTT.

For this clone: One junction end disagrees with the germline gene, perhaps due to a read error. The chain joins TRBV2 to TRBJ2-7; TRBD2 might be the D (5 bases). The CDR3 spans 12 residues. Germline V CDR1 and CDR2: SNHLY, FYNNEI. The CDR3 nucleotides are TGTGCCAGCAAAAGATCCGACTACGGGCAGTACTTC. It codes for CASKRSDYGQYF.

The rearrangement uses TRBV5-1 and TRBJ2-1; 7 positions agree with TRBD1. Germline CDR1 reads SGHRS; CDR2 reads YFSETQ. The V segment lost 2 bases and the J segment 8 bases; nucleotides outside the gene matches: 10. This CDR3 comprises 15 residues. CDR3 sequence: CASSLGQGVGDEQFF. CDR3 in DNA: TGCGCCAGCAGCTTAGGCCAGGGGGTAGGCGATGAGCAGTTCTTC.

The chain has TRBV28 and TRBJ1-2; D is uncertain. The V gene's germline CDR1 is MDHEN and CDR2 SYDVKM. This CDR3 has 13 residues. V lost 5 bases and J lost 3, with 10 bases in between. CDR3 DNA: TGTGCCAGCAGTCCGACCTCTCACTATGGCTACACCTTC. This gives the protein CASSPTSHYGYTF.

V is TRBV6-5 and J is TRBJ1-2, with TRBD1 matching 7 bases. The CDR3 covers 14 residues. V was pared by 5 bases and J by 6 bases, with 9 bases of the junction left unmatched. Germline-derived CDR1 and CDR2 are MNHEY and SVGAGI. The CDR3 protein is CASSKTGFRDGYTF. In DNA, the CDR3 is TGTGCCAGCAGTAAGACAGGGTTTAGGGATGGCTACACCTTC.

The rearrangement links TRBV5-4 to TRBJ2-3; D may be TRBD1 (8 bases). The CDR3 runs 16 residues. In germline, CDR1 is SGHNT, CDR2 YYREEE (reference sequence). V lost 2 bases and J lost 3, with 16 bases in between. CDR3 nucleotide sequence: TGTGCCAGCAGCTTTCTCACAGGGGGAGGGACAGATACGCAGTATTTT. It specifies CASSFLTGGGTDTQYF.

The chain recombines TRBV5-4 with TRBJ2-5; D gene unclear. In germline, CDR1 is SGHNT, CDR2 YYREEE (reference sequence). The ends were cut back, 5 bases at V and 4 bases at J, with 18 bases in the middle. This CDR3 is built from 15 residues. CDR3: CASRTMQDGAETQYF. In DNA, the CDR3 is TGTGCCAGCAGGACGATGCAGGACGGAGCAGAGACCCAGTACTTC.

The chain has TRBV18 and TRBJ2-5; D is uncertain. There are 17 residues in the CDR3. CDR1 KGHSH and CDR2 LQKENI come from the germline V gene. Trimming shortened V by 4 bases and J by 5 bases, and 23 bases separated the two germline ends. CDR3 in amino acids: CASSLFTGLQLGETQYF. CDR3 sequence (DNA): TGTGCCAGCTCACTTTTTACCGGCCTCCAGCTCGGGGAGACCCAGTACTTC.

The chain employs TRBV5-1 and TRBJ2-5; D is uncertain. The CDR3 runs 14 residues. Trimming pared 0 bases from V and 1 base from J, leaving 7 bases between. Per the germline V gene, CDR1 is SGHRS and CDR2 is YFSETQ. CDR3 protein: CASSLEQIQETQYF. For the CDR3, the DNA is TGCGCCAGCAGCTTGGAACAGATCCAAGAGACCCAGTACTTC.

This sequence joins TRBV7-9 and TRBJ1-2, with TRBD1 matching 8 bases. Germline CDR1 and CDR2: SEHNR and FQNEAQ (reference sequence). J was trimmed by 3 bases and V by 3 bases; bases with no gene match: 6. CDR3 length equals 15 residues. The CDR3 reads CASSLTGAGDYGYTF. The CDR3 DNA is TGTGCCAGCAGCTTGACAGGGGCGGGGGACTATGGCTACACCTTC.

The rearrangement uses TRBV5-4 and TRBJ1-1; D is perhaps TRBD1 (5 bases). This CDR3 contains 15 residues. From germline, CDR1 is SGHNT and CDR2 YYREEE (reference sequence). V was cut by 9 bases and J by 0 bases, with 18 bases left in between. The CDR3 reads CATLLYDRMNTEAFF. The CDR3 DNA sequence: TGTGCCACCTTGCTCTACGACAGAATGAACACTGAAGCTTTCTTT.

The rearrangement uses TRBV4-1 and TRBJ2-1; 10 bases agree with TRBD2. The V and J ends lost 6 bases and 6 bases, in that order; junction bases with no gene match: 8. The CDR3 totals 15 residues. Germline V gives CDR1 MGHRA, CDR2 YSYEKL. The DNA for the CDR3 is TGCGCCAGCAGGCCGATAGCGGGGGGCTCCAATGAGCAGTTCTTC. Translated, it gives CASRPIAGGSNEQFF.

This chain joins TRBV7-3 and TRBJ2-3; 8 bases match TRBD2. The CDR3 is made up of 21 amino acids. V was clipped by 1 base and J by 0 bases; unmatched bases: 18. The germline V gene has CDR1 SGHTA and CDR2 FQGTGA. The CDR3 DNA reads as TGTGCCAGCAGCTTAAAGGGTTCTCGCGGGGGGTCCCCTCGAAGCACAGATACGCAGTATTTT. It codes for CASSLKGSRGGSPRSTDTQYF.

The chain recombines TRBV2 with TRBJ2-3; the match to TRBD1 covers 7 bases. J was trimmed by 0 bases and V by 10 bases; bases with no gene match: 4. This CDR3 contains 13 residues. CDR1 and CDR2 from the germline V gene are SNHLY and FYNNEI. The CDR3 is CANRQGSTDTQYF. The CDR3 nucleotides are TGTGCCAACCGACAGGGCAGCACAGATACGCAGTATTTT.

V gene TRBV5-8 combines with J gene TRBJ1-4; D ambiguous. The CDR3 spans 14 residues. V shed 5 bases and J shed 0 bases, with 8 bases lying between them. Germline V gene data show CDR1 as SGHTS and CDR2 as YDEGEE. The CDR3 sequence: CASSYDPTNEKLFF. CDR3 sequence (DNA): TGTGCCAGCAGTTATGACCCAACTAATGAAAAACTGTTTTTT.

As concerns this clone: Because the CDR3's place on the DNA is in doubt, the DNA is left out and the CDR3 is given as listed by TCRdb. CDR3: CASSFFGQGSNFF. The chain links TRBV7-9 to TRBJ2-1; TRBD1 is taken as the D call from the table, unchecked against the DNA. The CDR3 region is 13 residues in length, termini included. CDR1 and CDR2 (germline): SEHNR, FQNEAQ (reference sequence).

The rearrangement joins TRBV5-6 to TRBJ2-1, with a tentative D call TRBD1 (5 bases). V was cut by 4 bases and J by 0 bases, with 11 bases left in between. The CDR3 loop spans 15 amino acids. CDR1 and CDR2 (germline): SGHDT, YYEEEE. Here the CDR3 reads CASSAYRSSYNEQFF. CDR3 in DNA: TGTGCCAGCAGCGCTTACAGGAGCTCCTACAATGAGCAGTTCTTC. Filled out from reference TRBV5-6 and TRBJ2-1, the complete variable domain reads DAGVTQSPTHLIKTRGQQVTLRCSPKSGHDTVSWYQQALGQGPQFIFQYYEEEERQRGNFPDRFSGHQFPNYSSELNVNALLLGDSALYLCASSAYRSSYNEQFFGPGTRLTVL.

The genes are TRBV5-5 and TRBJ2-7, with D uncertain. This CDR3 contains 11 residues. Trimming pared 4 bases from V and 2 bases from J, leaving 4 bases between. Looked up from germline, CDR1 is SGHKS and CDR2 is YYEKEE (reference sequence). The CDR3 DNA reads TGTGCCAGCAGCGACACCTACGAGCAGTACTTC. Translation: CASSDTYEQYF.